The 9 T cell receptor beta chains in this list originate from one sample, sequenced in a study of blood T cell repertoires in COVID-19. TCRdb keeps only in-frame clones here, not all; method: immunoSEQ multiplex PCR. The table shows 100,000 or so clones, with around 87% occurring only once. Sequencing was done on a sample of peripheral blood. The receptor set was obtained from a human donor in a cohort sampled during active COVID-19.

J is TRBJ1-1 and V is TRBV19; the D gene is possibly TRBD1 (5 bases). V was shortened by 6 bases and J by 2 bases, with 10 bases between the two germline ends. The CDR3 contains 13 residues. Germline V gives CDR1 LNHDA, CDR2 SQIVND (reference sequence). The CDR3 reads CASRPRVNTEAFF. CDR3 sequence (DNA): TGTGCCAGTAGACCCAGGGTTAACACTGAAGCTTTCTTT. The variable domain in full, with the rest retrieved from reference TRBV19 and TRBJ1-1, is DGGITQSPKYLFRKEGQNVTLSCEQNLNHDAMYWYRQDPGQGLRLIYYSQIVNDFQKGDIAEGYSVSREKKESFPLTVTSAQKNPTAFYLCASRPRVNTEAFFGQGTRLTVV.

The rearrangement joins TRBV6-4 to TRBJ1-4; D uncertain. V was trimmed by 3 bases and J by 7 bases, leaving 15 bases between them. Per germline, CDR1 MRHNA and CDR2 SNTAGT. CDR3 length equals 15 residues. The DNA of the CDR3 is TGTGCCAGCAGTGAGGGTGTGGGAGTCGGTGAAAAACTGTTTTTT. Amino acids: CASSEGVGVGEKLFF.

J is TRBJ1-2 and V is TRBV5-1; D remains unclear. From germline, CDR1 is SGHRS and CDR2 YFSETQ. V was clipped by 0 bases and J by 7 bases, with 16 bases between them. The CDR3 runs 15 residues. Written as DNA, the CDR3 is TGCGCCAGCAGCTTGGCCTGGGGAGCGCCCGGTGGCTACACCTTC. Translating gives CASSLAWGAPGGYTF. The full variable domain, in which reference TRBV5-1 and TRBJ1-2 provide the parts outside the CDR3, is KAGVTQTPRYLIKTRGQQVTLSCSPISGHRSVSWYQQTPGQGLQFLFEYFSETQRNKGNFPGRFSGRQFSNSRSEMNVSTLELGDSALYLCASSLAWGAPGGYTFGSGTRLTVV.

The rearrangement links TRBV28 to TRBJ1-1, with D possibly matching TRBD1 (6 bases). This CDR3 is 15 amino acids long. V lost 7 bases, J lost 3 bases, and 18 bases lay in between. Per germline, CDR1 MDHEN and CDR2 SYDVKM. DNA of the CDR3: TGTGCCAGCACTTCCACGGGGGGCGGCTACACTGAAGCTTTCTTT. Its translation is CASTSTGGGYTEAFF.

The chain couples TRBV19 to TRBJ2-1; 8 bases match TRBD2. CDR1 is LNHDA, CDR2 SQIVND, per germline (reference sequence). After removal of 7 bases from V and 12 bases from J, the junction contained 20 bases not matched to a gene. The CDR3 totals 16 residues. CDR3 sequence: CASTPPQRGTNVVQFF. The CDR3 DNA is TGTGCCAGTACCCCCCCTCAGCGGGGGACCAATGTAGTGCAGTTCTTC.

This chain joins TRBV19 and TRBJ1-1; D is undetermined. The V end was cut by 7 bases, the J end by 1 base, with 10 bases between. Germline V gene sequence: CDR1 LNHDA, CDR2 SQIVND (reference sequence). The CDR3 spans 13 residues. The CDR3 loop reads CASKPYRNTEAFF. CDR3 in DNA: TGTGCCAGTAAACCTTACAGGAACACTGAAGCTTTCTTT. Based on the CDR3 plus reference TRBV19 and TRBJ1-1, the full variable domain is DGGITQSPKYLFRKEGQNVTLSCEQNLNHDAMYWYRQDPGQGLRLIYYSQIVNDFQKGDIAEGYSVSREKKESFPLTVTSAQKNPTAFYLCASKPYRNTEAFFGQGTRLTVV.

The rearrangement links TRBV9 to TRBJ2-1, with D maybe TRBD1 (6 bases). The CDR3 has 15 residues. V lost 3 bases and J lost 2, with 12 bases in between. Germline CDR1 SGDLS, CDR2 YYNGEE. CDR3 in DNA: TGTGCCAGCAGCGCCAGTGGACAGCCCTACAATGAGCAGTTCTTC. Amino acids: CASSASGQPYNEQFF.

The chain links TRBV10-1 to TRBJ2-6; 8 bases match TRBD2. The J segment lost 2 bases and the V segment lost 4 bases, leaving 4 bases of the junction unmatched. There are 16 residues in the CDR3. Germline V gives CDR1 WNHNN, CDR2 SYGVQD (reference sequence). The CDR3 reads CASSGAGGPGANVLTF. The CDR3 DNA is TGCGCCAGCAGTGGTGCGGGGGGTCCTGGGGCCAACGTCCTGACTTTC.

V gene TRBV13 combines with J gene TRBJ2-7, with D unclear. From germline, CDR1 is PRHDT and CDR2 FYEKMQ (reference sequence). CDR3 length equals 14 residues. Trimming cost V 1 base and J 0 bases, with 7 bases left between them. The CDR3 reads CASSLDLSSYEQYF. The CDR3 DNA reads as TGTGCCAGCAGCTTAGACCTATCCTCCTACGAGCAGTACTTC.